This T cell receptor beta chain was found in a study of blood T cell repertoires in COVID-19. It was during active infection that Seattle patients were enrolled and then longitudinally followed. In the case of this clone: One end of the junction does not line up with germline, which may come from a read error.

The V gene's germline CDR1 is SSHAT and CDR2 FNYEAQ (reference sequence). There are 14 residues in the CDR3. The repertoire was sequenced with immunoSEQ multiplex PCR; TCRdb's copy has only in-frame clones and lacks some. In the table there are about 130,000 clones, approximately 85% of which are singletons. The rearrangement links TRBV7-7 to TRBJ2-5, with a tentative D call TRBD2 (6 bases). This receptor was obtained from a man between 25 and 39 years old with COVID-19, enrolled during active disease. Sequencing was done on a sample of peripheral blood. The CDR3 here is CASRAFPGEVTQYF. The CDR3 DNA follows: TGTGCTAGCAGGGCTTTTCCGGGGGAGGTGACCCAGTACTTC.